The entry below gives a single TCR beta chain sequence along with its context. Its target antigen remains unknown. Base qualities are not provided; no much larger clone lies one nucleotide away. TCRbeta CDR3 regions were sequenced with the immunoSEQ Assay. After extraction, genomic DNA underwent amplification by bias-controlled multiplex PCR, followed by high-throughput sequencing. As for how the authors treated the data: To quantify the absolute abundance of every unique TCRbeta CDR3 region, sequences were collapsed and filtered. T cell fraction was estimated by normalization of TCRbeta template counts to usable DNA, with usable DNA being measured through amplification of reference genes present in all nucleated cells. Repertoire TCRs were annotated as SARS-CoV-2-specific by exact matching of V gene, CDR3 amino acid sequence and J gene to a known reactive TCR set. MIRA supplied the reference SARS-CoV-2 TCR set, which was filtered for enrichment in COVID-19-positive ImmuneCODE repertoires so that public or cross-reactive TCRs were removed. Using the MIRA antigens, annotated TCRs were further analysed by specific ORF or by position within an ORF. Breadth was defined as annotated unique rearrangements over total unique productive rearrangements; depth was the summed frequency of those rearrangements. Two-sided Wilcoxon rank-sum tests were applied when comparing TCR breadth between groups. TCRdb obtained this table from immuneACCESS and retained in-frame rearrangements with V and J assigned. These tables miss some clones; where compared with another copy, unresolved V genes account for less than half of the shortfall, and the remainder is unexplained. From that table come the V and J calls and clone size; the DNA was used to work out D and trimming. The table for this sample lists roughly 250,000 clones; roughly 87% of them were counted only once. Of the sample, about 2.8% is held by the ten largest clones.

Reading the germline V gene (reference sequence) gives CDR1 LNHDA and CDR2 SQIVND. For this chain, trimming is 5 bases at the V end and 8 bases at the J end, and the number of junction bases without a gene match is 9. The CDR3 spans 16 residues, from the cysteine through the phenylalanine. The read is trimmed to its CDR3 DNA, 48 bases read in frame from base 1. The data were taken from a study of Ad26.COV2.S vaccination and SARS-CoV-2 variants (dated by TCRdb to the early 2020s). With respect to the entire study: Donors in the vaccine arm were drawn from COV1001, a multicentre, randomized, double-blind, placebo-controlled phase I-IIa trial testing Ad26.COV2.S in healthy adults. Trial participants were randomized into five groups of five, in which low-dose or high-dose Ad26.COV2.S was given once or twice, or placebo was given on both occasions. Investigators remained blinded to trial group allocation during experiments and outcome assessment. TCRbeta repertoire sequencing was used to assess the specificity and breadth of SARS-CoV-2-reactive T cell receptors after Ad26.COV2.S vaccination. A total of 32 samples were included in the TCR-sequenced set, comprising 19 Ad26.COV2.S vaccine recipients, 5 placebo recipients and 8 SARS-CoV-2 convalescent individuals. Ad26.COV2.S was administered intramuscularly at 5 x 10^10 or 1 x 10^11 viral particles, either as a single shot or as two shots given 56 days apart.

On the study overall, not on this receptor specifically: Vaccine and placebo recipients had similar non-spike TCR breadth, a finding consistent with the vaccine containing only spike. Spike-specific TCR breadth was higher in Ad26.COV2.S recipients than in placebo recipients (P = 0.0014). Comparing responses between vaccine doses or regimens was not something the study was powered to do. After vaccination, spike-specific CD8+ and CD4+ T cell responses were reported to show substantial breadth. The authors noted that total T cell responses may have been underestimated by the TCR breadth and depth analyses.

The treatment or condition label, as the study defines it: roughly 18 received Ad26.COV2.S at low or high dose, single or two shots; 5 received placebo; per-sample allocation not given. For vaccine and placebo recipients, repertoires were sequenced using samples collected on day 63 after the first injection. Between 29 July and 7 August 2020, Cohort 1b enrolled 25 adults aged 18-55 years at one site in Boston, USA. As a vaccine, Ad26.COV2.S was a replication-incompetent adenovirus type 26 vector that expressed a prefusion-stabilized SARS-CoV-2 spike protein derived from the original Wuhan strain. This specimen was peripheral blood, taken in a trial of Ad26.COV2.S vaccine versus placebo. The sequence came from a person between 18 and 65 years old who received the Ad26.COV2.S COVID-19 vaccine or a placebo. The V and J genes are TRBV19 and TRBJ2-2; a stretch of 12 junction bases matches TRBD2. Here is the DNA: TGTGCCAGTAGTCCCCTAGCGGGAGGGCCATTGGGGGAGCTGTTTTTT. This gives the protein CASSPLAGGPLGELFF.